What follows are 8 T cell receptor beta chains derived from one specimen sequenced in a study of cytomegalovirus exposure and HLA in healthy donors. The PCR employed 60 Vbeta primers together with 13 Jbeta primers. Produced via immunoSEQ multiplex PCR; TCRdb's table is partial and in-frame only. The table shows 95,000 to 100,000 clones, with roughly four fifths occurring only once. Sequencing was done on a sample of PBMCs. The receptors here all came from a man aged 45-60 years in good health and CMV-seronegative.

The V gene is TRBV5-4, the J gene TRBJ2-2, with D possibly being TRBD2 (6 bases). Trimming stripped 0 bases from V and 6 bases from J, with 18 bases between. The CDR3 extends over 17 amino acids. Germline V gives CDR1 SGHNT, CDR2 YYREEE (reference sequence). CDR3 DNA sequence: TGTGCCAGCAGCTTGGGAGGAGGGTCCCAACCGGCCGGGGAGCTGTTTTTT. This sequence encodes CASSLGGGSQPAGELFF.

This chain joins TRBV18 and TRBJ2-2; 8 positions match TRBD2. J gave up 3 bases and V 6 bases, and 6 bases lay outside the gene matches. Per germline, CDR1 KGHSH and CDR2 LQKENI. The CDR3 spans 15 residues. As DNA, the CDR3 is TGTGCCAGCTCTCCCGGACTAGCTGACACCGGGGAGCTGTTTTTT. It translates to CASSPGLADTGELFF. Supplemented by reference TRBV18 and TRBJ2-2, the full variable domain reads NAGVMQNPRHLVRRRGQEARLRCSPMKGHSHVYWYRQLPEEGLKFMVYLQKENIIDESGMPKERFSAEFPKEGPSILRIQQVVRGDSAAYFCASSPGLADTGELFFGEGSRLTVL.

The chain employs TRBV19 and TRBJ2-7, with D possibly matching TRBD2 (6 bases). Germline V lookup: CDR1 LNHDA, CDR2 SQIVND (reference sequence). The CDR3 covers 13 residues. V was trimmed by 4 bases and J by 1 base, leaving 8 bases between them. CDR3 residues: CASSSGKSYEQYF. As DNA, the CDR3 is TGTGCCAGTAGTAGCGGGAAATCCTACGAGCAGTACTTC.

This sequence joins TRBV4-3 and TRBJ2-7, with 7 nucleotides matching TRBD1. The CDR3 extends over 14 amino acids. Germline assignment: CDR1 LGHNA and CDR2 YSLEER. V trimming: 3 bases; J trimming: 0 bases; junction bases outside the gene matches: 2. The CDR3 loop is CASSQGQNSYEQYF. The CDR3 DNA reads TGCGCCAGCAGCCAGGGACAGAACTCCTACGAGCAGTACTTC.

Here the CDR3 DNA reads TGTGCCAGCACCACAGGACAATCCTCCTACGAGCAGTACTTC. Protein: CASTTGQSSYEQYF. The chain recombines TRBV6-1 with TRBJ2-7; maybe TRBD1 (5 bases). CDR3 length: 14 residues. V was clipped by 7 bases and J by 0 bases, with 13 bases between them. The V gene's germline CDR1 is MNHNS and CDR2 SASEGT.

V usage is TRBV11-2 and J usage is TRBJ1-1, with 10 bases that match TRBD1. CDR1 and CDR2 from the germline V gene are SGHAT and FQNNGV. CDR3 length: 14 residues. With 5 bases clipped from V and 4 bases from J, the junction kept 4 bases outside the gene matches. The CDR3 loop reads CASSPRQGATEAFF. The CDR3 nucleotides are TGTGCCAGCAGCCCTAGACAGGGGGCCACTGAAGCTTTCTTT.

A few counts support this clone. The chain employs TRBV4-1 and TRBJ2-7, with D possibly being TRBD2 (5 bases). Germline CDR1 and CDR2: MGHRA and YSYEKL. Trimming removed 1 base from V and 5 bases from J, with 12 bases in between. The CDR3 is made up of 14 amino acids. CDR3 nucleotides: TGCGCCAGCAGCCAAGGGAGGAAATGGGACGAGCAGTACTTC. This encodes CASSQGRKWDEQYF.

This clone was detected only once. The rearrangement joins TRBV6-4 to TRBJ2-2; D is perhaps TRBD1 (5 bases). Looked up from germline, CDR1 is MRHNA and CDR2 is SNTAGT. Between the trimmed V and J ends, which lost 8 bases and 2 bases, there was a span of 12 bases. CDR3 length equals 14 residues. Written as DNA, the CDR3 is TGTGCCAGCTCGACAGATCTAAACACCGGGGAGCTGTTTTTT. It is translated as CASSTDLNTGELFF.